This is a list of T cell receptor beta chains from one sample in a study of cytomegalovirus exposure and HLA in healthy donors. Clones were read by immunoSEQ multiplex PCR, and TCRdb kept only the in-frame ones, dropping some. The table shows fewer than 250,000 clones, with 85% to 90% occurring only once. The sequenced sample was PBMCs. These receptor sequences come from a man younger than 35 in good health and CMV-seronegative. The CDR3 runs from the conserved cysteine through the conserved F or W. A D gene is named only where the DNA matches it firmly. The size entry is marked missing in some rows and otherwise reads once, few, many or a size class.

v_gene	abundance	d_gene	j_gene	CDR3aa	CDR3nt
TRBV27	NA	NA	TRBJ2-2	CASARATGELFF	TGTGCCAGCGCCAGGGCTACCGGGGAGCTGTTTTTT
TRBV9	NA	TRBD1	TRBJ1-2	CASSAGQAATF	TGTGCCAGCAGCGCCGGACAGGCGGCCACCTTC
TRBV14	NA	NA	TRBJ2-7	CASSQVFSEEFSYEQYF	TGTGCCAGCAGCCAAGTCTTCTCAGAGGAATTCTCCTACGAGCAGTACTTC
TRBV4-1	NA	NA	TRBJ1-5	CASSQPTRGSNQPQHF	TGCGCCAGCAGCCAACCCACCCGGGGGAGCAATCAGCCCCAGCATTTT
TRBV9	NA	NA	TRBJ2-1	CASSVVSHEQFF	TGTGCCAGCAGCGTAGTGAGTCATGAGCAGTTCTTC
TRBV28	few	NA	TRBJ2-5	CASSFSRYQETQYF	TGTGCCAGCAGTTTTTCACGGTACCAAGAGACCCAGTACTTC
TRBV27	once	NA	TRBJ2-1	CASSYLGGLHYNEQFF	TGTGCCAGCAGCTATTTGGGCGGGCTCCACTACAATGAGCAGTTCTTC
TRBV5-1	NA	NA	TRBJ1-1	CASSRLTANTEAFF	TGCGCCAGCAGCCGACTGACGGCGAACACTGAAGCTTTCTTT
TRBV7-2	NA	TRBD1	TRBJ2-2	CASSRGQGGGELFF	TGTGCCAGCAGCCGGGGACAGGGTGGCGGGGAGCTGTTTTTT
TRBV6-5	NA	TRBD1	TRBJ2-5	CASGRDRDPQETQYF	TGTGCCAGCGGCCGGGACAGGGATCCTCAAGAGACCCAGTACTTC
TRBV4-3	NA	NA	TRBJ1-6	CASSHAGPNSPLHF	TGCGCCAGCAGCCACGCGGGCCCCAATTCACCCCTCCACTTT
TRBV7-9	once	NA	TRBJ2-7	CASSPDSHRDEQYF	TGTGCCAGCAGCCCGGACAGCCACAGGGACGAGCAGTACTTC
TRBV18	NA	TRBD1	TRBJ1-1	CASSPLGQDTEAFF	TGTGCCAGCTCACCTTTGGGACAGGACACTGAAGCTTTCTTT
TRBV4-3	NA	NA	TRBJ2-7	CASSQEGGRNYEQYF	TGCGCCAGCAGCCAAGAAGGAGGCCGAAACTACGAGCAGTACTTC
TRBV28	NA	TRBD1	TRBJ2-1	CASSYLPGQGYNEQFF	TGTGCCAGCAGTTACCTACCGGGACAGGGTTACAATGAGCAGTTCTTC
TRBV27	few	TRBD1	TRBJ1-1	CASSFTDRAPQAFF	TGTGCCAGCAGTTTCACCGACAGGGCCCCTCAAGCTTTCTTT
TRBV7-9	NA	TRBD1	TRBJ1-2	CASSLSEGADGYTF	TGTGCCAGCAGTCTTTCCGAGGGGGCAGATGGCTACACCTTC
TRBV1	once	NA	TRBJ2-5	CTSSLQTSGVRETQYF	TGCACCAGCAGCCTGCAAACTAGCGGGGTGCGAGAGACCCAGTACTTC
TRBV11-3	once	TRBD1	TRBJ2-2	CASSLGGQGSTGELFF	TGTGCCAGCAGCTTAGGGGGACAGGGGAGCACCGGGGAGCTGTTTTTT
TRBV29-1	NA	NA	TRBJ2-3	CSAKGRLRVPQYF	TGCAGCGCGAAGGGGCGCCTTCGGGTTCCGCAGTATTTT
TRBV2	once	NA	TRBJ2-1	CASSELPGDHEQFF	TGTGCCAGCAGTGAATTACCTGGAGACCATGAGCAGTTCTTC
TRBV4-3	NA	NA	TRBJ2-1	CASSRGAASSYNEQFF	TGCGCCAGCAGCAGAGGAGCGGCCAGCTCCTACAATGAGCAGTTCTTC
TRBV28	NA	NA	TRBJ2-7	CASSGGQYEQYF	TGTGCCAGCAGTGGGGGACAATACGAGCAGTACTTC
TRBV7-8	NA	TRBD1	TRBJ2-3	CASSLQRWDRDMSDTQYF	TGTGCCAGCAGCTTGCAACGTTGGGACAGGGATATGTCAGATACGCAGTATTTT